These 9 T cell receptor beta chains originate from one sample sequenced in a study of blood T cell repertoires in COVID-19. Data came from immunoSEQ multiplex PCR; TCRdb stores just in-frame clones and leaves some out. The sample has approximately 66,000 clones; more than 70% are singletons. The specimen was peripheral blood. These receptors came from a woman aged 45-65 years with active or convalescent COVID-19.

The chain carries TRBV18 and TRBJ2-7, with 7 nucleotides matching TRBD1. The CDR3 extends over 16 amino acids. V lost 0 bases and J lost 4; bases outside the gene matches: 9. CDR1 and CDR2 (germline): KGHSH, LQKENI. The CDR3, as DNA: TGTGCCAGCTCACCACCGGAATCGAAGGGGGCTTACGAGCAGTACTTC. Translated, it gives CASSPPESKGAYEQYF.

The chain uses TRBV30 and TRBJ1-6; possible D gene TRBD1, 6 bases. This CDR3 comprises 13 residues. Trimming removed 5 bases at V and 7 bases at J, with 12 bases between. The germline CDR1 and CDR2 sequences are GTSNPN and SVGIG (reference sequence). The CDR3, as DNA: TGTGCCTGGGGGGCCACAGGGAATTCACCCCTCCACTTT. Translated: CAWGATGNSPLHF.

The rearrangement uses TRBV5-6 and TRBJ1-2; D perhaps matches TRBD1 (6 bases). Germline V gene sequence: CDR1 SGHDT, CDR2 YYEEEE. The V and J ends lost 0 bases and 4 bases respectively, with 10 bases between them. The CDR3 sequence is 14 residues long. CDR3 bases: TGTGCCAGCAGCTTGGGGACAGCCATCTATGGCTACACCTTC. It specifies CASSLGTAIYGYTF.

The chain has TRBV7-2 and TRBJ1-2, with 7 positions matching TRBD1. This CDR3 region has 13 residues. V shed 4 bases, J shed 6 bases, and the junction held 5 bases outside the gene matches. CDR1 is SGHTA and CDR2 is FQGNSA in the germline V gene. The CDR3 loop is CASSSDRRNGYTF. The CDR3 DNA is TGTGCCAGCAGCTCGGACAGGCGAAATGGCTACACCTTC.

This chain connects TRBV11-3 to TRBJ2-1; 12 bases map to TRBD2. This CDR3 spans 15 amino acids. Germline assignment: CDR1 SGHNT and CDR2 YENEEA. V lost 5 bases to trimming and J lost 10 bases; unmatched junction nucleotides: 9. In DNA form, the CDR3 reads TGTGCCAGCAGCCCGACGGGACTAGCGGGCTCGGAGCAGTTCTTC. Amino acid sequence: CASSPTGLAGSEQFF.

The chain uses TRBV6-6 and TRBJ2-5; 9 bases line up with TRBD2. This CDR3 has 17 residues. After removal of 5 bases from V and 0 bases from J, the junction contained 10 bases not matched to a gene. The germline V gene has CDR1 MNHNY and CDR2 SVGAGI (reference sequence). CDR3 sequence: CASSLLRASGNQETQYF. The CDR3 nucleotides are TGTGCCAGCAGTCTTCTTAGGGCTAGCGGGAACCAAGAGACCCAGTACTTC.

This rearrangement joins TRBV7-9 to TRBJ2-1, with a possible D match to TRBD1 (6 bases). The CDR3 contains 14 residues. V lost 2 bases to trimming and J lost 10 bases, with 15 bases between them. CDR1 and CDR2 (germline): SEHNR, FQNEAQ (reference sequence). As DNA, the CDR3 is TGTGCCAGCAGCTTAAGTCCAGGGGCCTCCGAGCAGTTCTTC. Its protein is CASSLSPGASEQFF. The variable domain in full, completed from reference TRBV7-9 and TRBJ2-1, reads DTGVSQNPRHKITKRGQNVTFRCDPISEHNRLYWYRQTLGQGPEFLTYFQNEAQLEKSRLLSDRFSAERPKGSFSTLEIQRTEQGDSAMYLCASSLSPGASEQFFGPGTRLTVL.

The chain couples TRBV28 to TRBJ2-1; TRBD2 matches at 7 bases. The CDR3 is 13 residues long. V was clipped by 6 bases and J by 6 bases; unmatched bases: 5. Germline V lookup: CDR1 MDHEN, CDR2 SYDVKM. In nucleotides, the CDR3 is TGTGCCAGCAGCCCGGGGAGGGTCAATGAGCAGTTCTTC. It codes for CASSPGRVNEQFF.

V is TRBV14 and J is TRBJ2-5; TRBD2 aligns across 7 bases. This CDR3 spans 14 amino acids. Per germline, CDR1 SGHDN and CDR2 FVKESK. V dropped 4 bases and J dropped 4; count of bases not matched to a gene: 6. The CDR3 coding sequence is TGTGCCAGCAGCCCCCTGGCGGGAGCAGAGACCCAGTACTTC. Translated: CASSPLAGAETQYF.